This T cell receptor beta chain was recorded in a study of shared clonotypes between healthy human individuals. On the study more broadly: Donor ages ranged 18 to 49 years: a couple of women, a few men.

Each PCR replicate run on unsorted PBMC took in about 300 ng DNA, tens of thousands of T cell genomes. TCRdb keeps only in-frame clones here, not all; method: immunoSEQ multiplex PCR. The sample lists around 480,000 clones; approximately 79% were seen once. This CDR3 has 16 amino acids. CDR1 SGHRS and CDR2 YFSETQ come from the germline V gene. The trim removed 4 bases at V and 0 bases at J, leaving 8 bases unmatched. Around 97 million PBMCs supplied genomic DNA for unsorted samples. The sample consisted of PBMCs. The clonotype comes from a woman aged 40-49 years in good health. Some clones in this sample may be carry-over from other donors' samples. This sequence joins TRBV5-1 and TRBJ2-7; 9 bases are a match to TRBD2. CDR3 DNA: TGCGCCAGCAGCACGCGGGGGGGCGGGAGCTCCTACGAGCAGTACTTC. It specifies CASSTRGGGSSYEQYF.